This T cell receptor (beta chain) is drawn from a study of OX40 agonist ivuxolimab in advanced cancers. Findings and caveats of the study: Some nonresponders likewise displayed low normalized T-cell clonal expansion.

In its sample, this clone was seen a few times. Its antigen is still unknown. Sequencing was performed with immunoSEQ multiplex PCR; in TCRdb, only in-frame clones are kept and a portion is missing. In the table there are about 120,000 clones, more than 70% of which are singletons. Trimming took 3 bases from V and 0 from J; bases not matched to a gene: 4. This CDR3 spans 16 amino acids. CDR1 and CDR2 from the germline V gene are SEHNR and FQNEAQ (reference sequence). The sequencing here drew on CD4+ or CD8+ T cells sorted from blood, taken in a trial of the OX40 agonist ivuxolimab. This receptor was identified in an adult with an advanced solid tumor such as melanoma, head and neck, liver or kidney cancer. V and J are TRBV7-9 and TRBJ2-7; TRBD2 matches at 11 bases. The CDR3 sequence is CASSLGTSGNSYEQYF. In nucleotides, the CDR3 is TGTGCCAGCAGCTTGGGGACTAGCGGTAACTCCTACGAGCAGTACTTC.